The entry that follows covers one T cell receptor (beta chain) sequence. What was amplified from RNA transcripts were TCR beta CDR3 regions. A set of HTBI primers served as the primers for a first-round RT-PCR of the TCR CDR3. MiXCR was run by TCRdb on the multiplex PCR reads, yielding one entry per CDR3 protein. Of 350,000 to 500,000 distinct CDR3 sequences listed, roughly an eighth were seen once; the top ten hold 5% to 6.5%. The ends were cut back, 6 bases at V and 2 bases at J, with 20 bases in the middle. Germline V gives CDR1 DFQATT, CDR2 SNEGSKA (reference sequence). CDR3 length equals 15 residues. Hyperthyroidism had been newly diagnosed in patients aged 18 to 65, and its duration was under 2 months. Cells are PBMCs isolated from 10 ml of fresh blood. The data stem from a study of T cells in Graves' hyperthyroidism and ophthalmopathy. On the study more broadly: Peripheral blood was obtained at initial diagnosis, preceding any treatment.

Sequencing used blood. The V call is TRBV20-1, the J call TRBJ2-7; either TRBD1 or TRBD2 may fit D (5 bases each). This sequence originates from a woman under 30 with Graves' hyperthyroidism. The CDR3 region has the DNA TGCAGTGCGCATGGACCGGGACGGATTACCTACGAGCAGTACTTC. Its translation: CSAHGPGRITYEQYF.